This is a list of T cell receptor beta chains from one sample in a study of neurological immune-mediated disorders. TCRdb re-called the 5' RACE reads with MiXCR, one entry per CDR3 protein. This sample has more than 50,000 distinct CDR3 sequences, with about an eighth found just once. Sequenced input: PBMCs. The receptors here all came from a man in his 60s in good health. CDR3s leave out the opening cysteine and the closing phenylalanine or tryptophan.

ASSLRLASAFGPLH	TRBJ1-6	TRBV7-2
AISESKSAGNTIY	TRBJ1-3	TRBV10-3
ASSYSQGGGDTEAF	TRBJ1-1	TRBV6-6
ASSLPRGGLGYT	TRBJ1-2	TRBV7-2
ASSVSDRAAGQF	TRBJ2-1	TRBV9
ASSLASGGLNTGELF	TRBJ2-2	TRBV7-3
ASSTGTRGDTQC	TRBJ2-3	TRBV19
ASSLVQSNSPLH	TRBJ1-6	TRBV5-4
ASSLGGGGGSNQPQH	TRBJ1-5	TRBV7-2
ASSLARAWGGYT	TRBJ1-2	TRBV5-5
AWQRESSYNEQF	TRBJ2-1	TRBV30
ASSPDRPGGELF	TRBJ2-2	TRBV7-3
ASSQDRSSNTEAF	TRBJ1-1	TRBV4-2
SAEGVMNTEAF	TRBJ1-1	TRBV29-1
ASHYTGNSGANVLT	TRBJ2-6	TRBV7-9
ASSWDRAIKDQPQH	TRBJ1-5	TRBV7-2
ASSPSVGQGENEQF	TRBJ2-1	TRBV5-1
AISESGGDQPQH	TRBJ1-5	TRBV10-3
ASSLGGEEYEQY	TRBJ2-7	TRBV12-3/TRBV12-4
ASSYSGTQETQY	TRBJ2-5	TRBV6-5
ASSFSGLTNEKLF	TRBJ1-4	TRBV6-6
ASRPPDRRNYGYT	TRBJ1-2	TRBV10-2
ASSIGTHSNQPQH	TRBJ1-5	TRBV5-1
ASSSGTGNTEAF	TRBJ1-1	TRBV7-2
ASIRTGARHEQY	TRBJ2-7	TRBV28
ASSPQGNYGYT	TRBJ1-2	TRBV7-2
ASSPSGQLQETQY	TRBJ2-5	TRBV7-2
ATFESWGNTIY	TRBJ1-3	TRBV15
ASSVADTQY	TRBJ2-3	TRBV9
ASSLAANNEQF	TRBJ2-1	TRBV5-5
ASSIGQDNQPQH	TRBJ1-5	TRBV9
ASSQQGNIGTEAF	TRBJ1-1	TRBV7-2
ASSFTRSYNEQF	TRBJ2-1	TRBV5-1
AWSVPGTYGYT	TRBJ1-2	TRBV30
ATSRDLPPETQY	TRBJ2-5	TRBV15
ASSLARSGRGNIQY	TRBJ2-4	TRBV7-9
SVKDPGKETQY	TRBJ2-5	TRBV20-1
ASSLSGTRGINEQF	TRBJ2-1	TRBV7-2
ASSLSDTQY	TRBJ2-3	TRBV7-2
ASSPPKTGDTDTQY	TRBJ2-3	TRBV18
ASSQTSSYNSPLH	TRBJ1-6	TRBV14
ASSEEWADRDTQY	TRBJ2-5	TRBV6-1
ASSTGQGKNTIY	TRBJ1-3	TRBV5-1